What follows are 21 T cell receptor beta chains derived from one specimen sequenced in a study of T-cell reconstitution after alpha-beta-depleted transplantation in children. Unique molecular identifiers were incorporated into the prepared TCRbeta library. TCRdb ran MiXCR on the PCR reads and lists one entry per CDR3 protein. The table shows 480,000 or so distinct CDR3 sequences, with more than 9% occurring only once. The input for sequencing was PBMCs, taken before TCRalphabeta/CD19-depleted stem cell transplant. Source of these receptors: a child aged 2 to 10 with inherited bone marrow failure, due to receive a stem cell transplant.

This clonotype was seen a handful of times. This rearrangement joins TRBV12-3 or TRBV12-4 to TRBJ1-3, with TRBD1 identical over 8 bases. J was trimmed by 1 base and V by 5 bases; bases with no gene match: 7. The CDR3 length is 16 residues. This chain's CDR3 is CASSLTTGGSGNTIYF. CDR3 bases: TGTGCCAGCAGTCTAACAACAGGGGGATCTGGAAACACCATATATTTT.

This clonotype was seen at least ten times. The chain recombines TRBV24-1 with TRBJ1-2; D unclear. Germline V gives CDR1 KGHDR, CDR2 SFDVKD. V shed 7 bases and J shed 4 bases, with 9 bases lying between them. The CDR3 length is 12 residues. CDR3 amino acids: CATSQEGYGYTF. The CDR3 DNA sequence: TGTGCCACCAGCCAGGAGGGCTATGGCTACACCTTC.

The sample holds many counts of this clonotype. The chain has TRBV4-1 and TRBJ2-1, with TRBD2 matching 8 bases. Germline V gene lookup returns CDR1 MGHRA and CDR2 YSYEKL. V lost 1 base to trimming and J lost 0 bases; unmatched junction nucleotides: 11. The CDR3 contains 19 residues. The DNA of the CDR3 is TGCGCCAGCAGCCAAGTTTGGCTAGCGGGCCTGAGCTCCTACAATGAGCAGTTCTTC. Protein: CASSQVWLAGLSSYNEQFF.

There are many counts of this clonotype. The chain recombines TRBV29-1 with TRBJ2-7; 8 bases agree with TRBD2. The CDR3 length is 13 residues. Germline CDR1 and CDR2: SQVTM and ANQGSEA. After removal of 7 bases from V and 2 bases from J, the junction contained 7 bases not matched to a gene. CDR3: CSAAGGPPYEQYF. Here the CDR3 DNA reads TGCAGCGCCGCGGGAGGCCCTCCCTACGAGCAGTACTTC.

This clonotype was seen ten or more times. The chain recombines TRBV5-1 with TRBJ2-1; D could derive from TRBD1 or TRBD2 (5 bases each). The CDR3 spans 14 residues. V shed 3 bases and J shed 6 bases, with 13 bases lying between them. CDR1 and CDR2 (germline): SGHRS, YFSETQ. The CDR3 DNA follows: TGCGCCAGCAGCTCCAGGGACGCATCCAATGAGCAGTTCTTC. Its translation is CASSSRDASNEQFF.

This clonotype was seen many times. V usage is TRBV20-1 and J usage is TRBJ1-2; 7 nucleotides match TRBD1. Germline V gives CDR1 DFQATT, CDR2 SNEGSKA (reference sequence). V dropped 2 bases and J dropped 4; count of bases not matched to a gene: 4. This CDR3 has 13 amino acids. CDR3 loop: CSARQGGIYGYTF. In DNA, the CDR3 is TGCAGTGCTAGACAGGGGGGGATCTATGGCTACACCTTC.

This chain connects TRBV3-1 to TRBJ2-1; possibly TRBD1 for D (5 bases). This CDR3 region has 14 residues. Looked up from germline, CDR1 is LGHDT and CDR2 is YNNKEL (reference sequence). V lost 0 bases and J 7 bases, leaving 10 bases between the germline ends. The CDR3 coding sequence is TGTGCCAGCAGCCAAGATGGCAGGGCGAATGAGCAGTTCTTC. Its translation: CASSQDGRANEQFF.

In its sample, this clonotype was seen many times. The rearrangement links TRBV29-1 to TRBJ1-1, with 10 positions matching TRBD1. The junction had 4 bases not matched to a gene; V was cut back by 7 bases and J by 2 bases. In germline, CDR1 is SQVTM, CDR2 ANQGSEA. The CDR3 is made up of 13 amino acids. CDR3 DNA sequence: TGCAGCGGTGGGGACAGGGGAAACACTGAAGCTTTCTTT. This gives the protein CSGGDRGNTEAFF.

This clonotype was observed many times. This chain joins TRBV7-8 and TRBJ2-5; D might be TRBD1 (6 bases). This CDR3 has 14 amino acids. Germline V CDR1 and CDR2: SGHVS, FQNEAQ. V was shortened by 2 bases and J by 2 bases, with 9 bases between the two germline ends. The CDR3 loop is CASSLRTVQETQYF. The CDR3 DNA is TGTGCCAGCAGCTTACGGACAGTTCAAGAGACCCAGTACTTC.

In its sample, this clonotype was seen many times. The chain uses TRBV12-3 or TRBV12-4 and TRBJ1-5; 9 bases are a match to TRBD1. Trimming took 8 bases from V and 5 from J; bases not matched to a gene: 10. The CDR3 totals 15 residues. Here the CDR3 reads CASVGQGGGDQPQHF. The CDR3 coding sequence is TGTGCCAGCGTGGGACAGGGTGGAGGGGATCAGCCCCAGCATTTT.

This clonotype appeared many times. The rearrangement joins TRBV27 to TRBJ2-7; 9 bases line up with TRBD1. The CDR3 extends over 15 amino acids. From germline, CDR1 is MNHEY and CDR2 SMNVEV (reference sequence). J was trimmed by 3 bases and V by 5 bases; bases with no gene match: 8. Here the CDR3 DNA reads TGTGCCAGCAGTCTATACCTGGGACAGGGCTACGAGCAGTACTTC. This encodes CASSLYLGQGYEQYF.

This clonotype came up many times. The genes are TRBV25-1 and TRBJ1-1; D might be TRBD1 (5 bases). Germline assignment: CDR1 MGHDK and CDR2 SYGVNS. Trimming removed 5 bases from V and 0 bases from J, with 13 bases in between. This CDR3 region has 15 residues. Written as DNA, the CDR3 is TGTGCCAGCAGTTCCATGACAGATATGAACACTGAAGCTTTCTTT. As protein: CASSSMTDMNTEAFF.

This clonotype was found many times. The rearrangement uses TRBV7-9 and TRBJ2-7, with TRBD2 matching over 12 bases. V was pared by 5 bases and J by 7 bases, with 6 bases of the junction left unmatched. The CDR3 contains 14 residues. Germline values: CDR1 SEHNR, CDR2 FQNEAQ (reference sequence). The CDR3 DNA reads TGTGCCAGCAGCAGGACTAGCGGGATAGGGGAGCAGTACTTC. Its translation is CASSRTSGIGEQYF.

This clonotype was recorded at least ten times. V usage is TRBV7-2 and J usage is TRBJ2-7, with a possible D match to TRBD1 (6 bases). Between the trimmed V and J ends, which lost 9 bases and 3 bases, there was a span of 21 bases. CDR3 length: 15 residues. Germline V gives CDR1 SGHTA, CDR2 FQGNSA. Here the CDR3 DNA reads TGTGCCAGTTCAACCTCGGCTCCCAGGGGCTACGAGCAGTACTTC. Protein: CASSTSAPRGYEQYF.

This clonotype showed up many times. The chain is built from TRBV6-2 or TRBV6-3 and TRBJ2-1; maybe TRBD2 (6 bases). In germline, CDR1 is MNHEY, CDR2 SVGEGT. Trimming removed 4 bases from V and 14 bases from J, with 12 bases in between. The CDR3 covers 11 residues. CDR3 residues: CASSFGGSEFF. DNA for the CDR3: TGTGCCAGCAGTTTTGGGGGGAGCGAGTTCTTC.

This clonotype was seen at least ten times. V is TRBV12-3 or TRBV12-4 and J is TRBJ2-7; D is unclear. V lost 3 bases to trimming and J lost 5 bases, with 8 bases between them. The CDR3 has 12 residues. CDR3 sequence reads: CASSLWGNEQYF. As DNA, the CDR3 is TGTGCCAGCAGTTTGTGGGGAAACGAGCAGTACTTC.

This clonotype was counted many times. V and J are TRBV5-1 and TRBJ1-5; TRBD1 is a possible D gene (6 bases). Per the germline V gene, CDR1 is SGHRS and CDR2 is YFSETQ. The V gene lost 4 bases and the J gene lost 7 bases, with 12 bases spanning the gap. The CDR3 runs 13 residues. Written as DNA, the CDR3 is TGCGCCAGCAGCGTGGACAGTGGGCAGCCCCAGCATTTT. Translating gives CASSVDSGQPQHF. Together with reference TRBV5-1 and TRBJ1-5, the CDR3 gives the full variable domain: KAGVTQTPRYLIKTRGQQVTLSCSPISGHRSVSWYQQTPGQGLQFLFEYFSETQRNKGNFPGRFSGRQFSNSRSEMNVSTLELGDSALYLCASSVDSGQPQHFGDGTRLSIL.

This clonotype appeared many times. J is TRBJ2-7 and V is TRBV12-3 or TRBV12-4; D is ambiguous. V was cut by 2 bases and J by 3 bases, with 5 bases left in between. This CDR3 has 12 residues. In DNA form, the CDR3 reads TGTGCCAGCAGTTTAATCGGCTACGAGCAGTACTTC. It encodes CASSLIGYEQYF.

This clonotype was picked up many times. The chain couples TRBV28 to TRBJ2-3, with 14 bases identical to TRBD2. CDR1 MDHEN and CDR2 SYDVKM come from the germline V gene. The junction had 6 bases not matched to a gene; V was cut back by 3 bases and J by 1 base. This CDR3 region has 18 residues. The CDR3 loop reads CASSLGTSGSIGTDTQYF. The DNA for the CDR3 is TGTGCCAGCAGTTTGGGGACTAGCGGGAGTATCGGCACAGATACGCAGTATTTT.

J is TRBJ2-6 and V is TRBV11-1, with TRBD1 matching 10 bases. Germline-derived CDR1 and CDR2 are SGHAT and FQDESV (reference sequence). CDR3 size: 19 residues. Germline trimming cut 4 bases from V and 2 bases from J; bases unmatched to any gene: 11. CDR3 protein: CASSSPPGQGITGANVLTF. Here the CDR3 DNA reads TGTGCCAGCAGCTCGCCTCCGGGACAGGGGATCACTGGGGCCAACGTCCTGACTTTC.

This clonotype was observed many times. V usage is TRBV20-1 and J usage is TRBJ2-1, with D possibly matching TRBD2 (5 bases). Trimming removed 5 bases at V and 0 bases at J, with 11 bases between. This CDR3 is 14 amino acids long. Germline CDR1 is DFQATT and CDR2 is SNEGSKA (reference sequence). CDR3 nucleotides: TGCAGTGCTCCCGGACTTAGCTCCTACAATGAGCAGTTCTTC. It yields the protein CSAPGLSSYNEQFF.